The 21 T cell receptor beta chains below were found in one sample sequenced in a study of identifying expanded T cells in peripheral blood. Measured with immunoSEQ multiplex PCR; TCRdb has only the in-frame clones, and not every one. The sample records 75,000 to 95,000 clones, approximately 85% being singletons. Specimen: blood. The receptors originated from a person aged 18 to 75 in good health.

V is TRBV9 and J is TRBJ1-1; unclear D gene. Germline values: CDR1 SGDLS, CDR2 YYNGEE. The CDR3 contains 14 residues. V dropped 2 bases and J dropped 5 bases, with 13 bases sitting between them. CDR3 bases: TGTGCCAGCAGCGTGACAAACGCAGGTACTGAAGCTTTCTTT. It is translated as CASSVTNAGTEAFF.

This clone has a single count. J is TRBJ1-6 and V is TRBV27; possible D gene TRBD1, 5 bases. Germline V gene sequence: CDR1 MNHEY, CDR2 SMNVEV (reference sequence). Trimming cost V 3 bases and J 13 bases, with 22 bases left between them. CDR3 length: 16 residues. The CDR3, as DNA: TGTGCCAGCAGTTTCACACCGGGACCTGGGGGACCTCCCCTCCACTTT. Translating it yields CASSFTPGPGGPPLHF.

CDR3 in DNA: TGTGCCAGCAGCCCCTCTCGGGGATACAATGAGCAGTTCTTC. This translates into CASSPSRGYNEQFF. V is TRBV7-2 and J is TRBJ2-1; TRBD2 might be the D (5 bases). The CDR3 totals 14 residues. Germline V gives CDR1 SGHTA, CDR2 FQGNSA. Trimming removed 5 bases from V and 4 bases from J, with 12 bases in between.

The gene calls are TRBV6-5 and TRBJ1-1; unclear D gene. This CDR3 is 15 amino acids long. V was clipped by 2 bases and J by 0 bases, with 10 bases between them. Germline V gene lookup returns CDR1 MNHEY and CDR2 SVGAGI. The CDR3 protein is CASSYVGIMNTEAFF. DNA of the CDR3: TGTGCCAGCAGTTACGTAGGGATCATGAACACTGAAGCTTTCTTT.

The genes are TRBV6-5 and TRBJ1-3; D unclear. Trimming stripped 6 bases from V and 0 bases from J, with 12 bases between. This CDR3 is built from 15 residues. Germline CDR1 and CDR2: MNHEY and SVGAGI. CDR3 bases: TGTGCCAGCAGCTCGGCTCTTAGCTCTGGAAACACCATATATTTT. Encoded protein: CASSSALSSGNTIYF.

The CDR3 loop is CASSEGGPLDEQFF. The DNA for the CDR3 is TGTGCCAGCAGTGAAGGTGGGCCCCTCGATGAGCAGTTCTTC. V gene TRBV25-1 combines with J gene TRBJ2-1, with D unresolved. Trimming pared 2 bases from V and 8 bases from J, leaving 13 bases between. The germline gives CDR1 MGHDK, CDR2 SYGVNS. This CDR3 contains 14 residues.

This clone showed up just a few times. The chain employs TRBV2 and TRBJ2-7, with a tentative D call TRBD1 (6 bases). Trimming cost V 6 bases and J 1 base, with 7 bases left between them. Germline V gene sequence: CDR1 SNHLY, CDR2 FYNNEI. The length of the CDR3 is 12 residues. CDR3 region: CASRDRSYEQYF. CDR3 coding DNA: TGTGCCAGCAGGGACAGATCCTACGAGCAGTACTTC.

This clone has a handful of counts. The rearrangement uses TRBV7-9 and TRBJ1-6; 7 nucleotides align to TRBD1. Germline-derived CDR1 and CDR2 are SEHNR and FQNEAQ (reference sequence). After removal of 5 bases from V and 5 bases from J, the junction contained 6 bases not matched to a gene. The CDR3 is 15 residues long. The CDR3 nucleotides read TGTGCCAGCAGCGGGAGACAGGGAGATAATTCACCCCTCCACTTT. It encodes CASSGRQGDNSPLHF. The full variable domain, in which reference TRBV7-9 and TRBJ1-6 provide the parts outside the CDR3, is DTGVSQNPRHKITKRGQNVTFRCDPISEHNRLYWYRQTLGQGPEFLTYFQNEAQLEKSRLLSDRFSAERPKGSFSTLEIQRTEQGDSAMYLCASSGRQGDNSPLHFGNGTRLTVT.

This sequence joins TRBV6-6 and TRBJ2-2; D unclear. The CDR3 sequence is 11 residues long. V lost 9 bases and J 6 bases, leaving 8 bases between the germline ends. The germline V gene has CDR1 MNHNY and CDR2 SVGAGI (reference sequence). The CDR3 nucleotides are TGTGCCAGTAGCAATCCCGGGGAGCTGTTTTTT. Translation gives CASSNPGELFF.

The chain has TRBV5-1 and TRBJ1-5; D not certain. Trimming removed 5 bases at V and 1 base at J, with 7 bases between. Germline assignment: CDR1 SGHRS and CDR2 YFSETQ. The CDR3 consists of 13 residues. In DNA form, the CDR3 reads TGCGCCAGCAGGTTTTCCAGCAATCAGCCCCAGCATTTT. Encoded protein: CASRFSSNQPQHF.

The genes are TRBV19 and TRBJ2-7; the D gene could be TRBD1 or TRBD2 (5 bases each). V shed 1 base and J shed 2 bases, with 18 bases lying between them. Germline CDR1 is LNHDA and CDR2 is SQIVND (reference sequence). This CDR3 has 17 amino acids. The DNA for the CDR3 is TGTGCCAGTAGTATAGGGGAGAGGACACGGGGCACCTACGAGCAGTACTTC. Translated, it gives CASSIGERTRGTYEQYF.

The chain uses TRBV19 and TRBJ1-1; the D is unclear. Trimming removed 0 bases at V and 4 bases at J, with 9 bases between. The CDR3 is made up of 14 amino acids. In germline, CDR1 is LNHDA, CDR2 SQIVND (reference sequence). CDR3 DNA: TGTGCCAGTAGTATAGATCTGGCGGGCACTGAAGCTTTCTTT. Its protein is CASSIDLAGTEAFF.

This rearrangement joins TRBV7-9 to TRBJ2-5, with D tentatively TRBD2 (5 bases). The CDR3 totals 15 residues. The ends were cut back, 6 bases at V and 1 base at J, with 15 bases in the middle. From germline, CDR1 is SEHNR and CDR2 FQNEAQ (reference sequence). As DNA, the CDR3 is TGTGCCAGCAGTTTTGGGCGGGCAGTCCAAGAGACCCAGTACTTC. Residues: CASSFGRAVQETQYF.

The V call is TRBV6-6, the J call TRBJ2-2; 7 bases fit TRBD1. The CDR3 is 15 residues long. Germline V gene data show CDR1 as MNHNY and CDR2 as SVGAGI (reference sequence). Trimming at V came to 5 bases and at J to 2 bases, leaving 5 bases not matched to a gene. The CDR3 loop is CASSKGGINTGELFF. The CDR3 nucleotides are TGTGCCAGCAGTAAAGGGGGCATAAACACCGGGGAGCTGTTTTTT.

The chain employs TRBV7-9 and TRBJ2-7; tentatively, D is TRBD2 (6 bases). Trimming took off 5 bases at V and 2 bases at J, with 19 bases between the two ends. The CDR3 consists of 16 residues. The germline V gene has CDR1 SEHNR and CDR2 FQNEAQ (reference sequence). The CDR3 protein is CASSETGLPGPYEQYF. The CDR3, as DNA: TGTGCCAGCAGCGAGACGGGACTCCCGGGCCCCTACGAGCAGTACTTC.

The V gene is TRBV7-2, the J gene TRBJ2-5, with D unresolved. With 1 base removed from V and 2 bases from J, the gap between germline ends came to 5 bases. Germline lookup yields CDR1 SGHTA and CDR2 FQGNSA. CDR3 size: 13 residues. CDR3 protein: CASSLGLQETQYF. The CDR3 DNA reads TGTGCCAGCAGCTTAGGCCTTCAAGAGACCCAGTACTTC.

V is TRBV10-3 and J is TRBJ2-7; 7 bases align to TRBD1. The CDR3 is made up of 13 amino acids. The V gene end was trimmed by 6 bases and the J gene end by 0 bases; junction bases not matched to a gene: 2. Per germline, CDR1 ENHRY and CDR2 SYGVKD. The CDR3 nucleotides read TGTGCCATCAGCGGACAGGTCTCCTACGAGCAGTACTTC. This gives the protein CAISGQVSYEQYF.

This chain connects TRBV18 to TRBJ1-4; no clear D. CDR1 is KGHSH and CDR2 is LQKENI in the germline V gene. Trimming left V 5 bases short and J 4 bases short, with 8 bases between. There are 13 residues in the CDR3. The CDR3 region is CASSRAYNEKLFF. CDR3 nucleotide sequence: TGTGCCAGCTCAAGGGCCTATAATGAAAAACTGTTTTTT.

This clone appeared once. The chain recombines TRBV7-9 with TRBJ2-5; TRBD2 might be the D (5 bases). The germline V and J ends were trimmed by 1 base and 5 bases, with 14 bases remaining between them. CDR3 length equals 15 residues. Germline V lookup: CDR1 SEHNR, CDR2 FQNEAQ (reference sequence). The CDR3 here is CASSLDETRGETQYF. DNA of the CDR3: TGTGCCAGCAGCTTAGACGAGACCCGAGGGGAGACCCAGTACTTC.

This clone came up once. The V call is TRBV7-2, the J call TRBJ1-2; D possibly corresponds to TRBD1 (5 bases). Germline V gene sequence: CDR1 SGHTA, CDR2 FQGNSA. V was shortened by 5 bases and J by 4 bases, with 17 bases between the two germline ends. The CDR3 totals 15 residues. CDR3 region: CASSALGGGIYGYTF. The CDR3 nucleotides read TGTGCCAGCAGCGCCCTGGGGGGTGGGATCTATGGCTACACCTTC.

This CDR3 reads CASSLVSGAGLRDTQYF. CDR3 sequence (DNA): TGTGCCAGCAGCTTAGTATCGGGAGCGGGGCTACGAGATACGCAGTATTTT. The chain couples TRBV11-3 to TRBJ2-3; 7 positions agree with TRBD2. After removal of 1 base from V and 5 bases from J, the junction contained 12 bases not matched to a gene. Germline values: CDR1 SGHNT, CDR2 YENEEA. The CDR3 contains 17 residues.